The following is a TCR beta chain sequence with its context. This CDR3 is built from 12 residues. Deletions cut 8 bases from V and 1 base from J, with 8 bases between. In germline, CDR1 is MNHNY, CDR2 SVGAGI (reference sequence). This sample is drawn from a study of blood T cell repertoires in COVID-19. Overall study context: The analysed material was cDNA or gDNA that came from T cells, B-cell-depleted T cells, or PBMCs.

Original processing methods: Nucleated cell counts were estimated from reference gene primer amplification. The data were produced by immunoSEQ multiplex PCR, yet TCRdb's version contains in-frame clones alone and is incomplete. The V and J calls and the clone size are those of that table, but D and trimming were determined from the DNA. The table includes fewer than 250,000 clones, roughly 90% detected once. This receptor was identified in a man between 65 and 80 years old with acute or convalescent COVID-19. The material sequenced was peripheral blood. This rearrangement joins TRBV6-6 to TRBJ1-2; perhaps TRBD1 as D (6 bases). The CDR3: CASSDSNYGYTF. CDR3 in DNA: TGTGCCAGCTCGGACAGTAACTATGGCTACACCTTC.